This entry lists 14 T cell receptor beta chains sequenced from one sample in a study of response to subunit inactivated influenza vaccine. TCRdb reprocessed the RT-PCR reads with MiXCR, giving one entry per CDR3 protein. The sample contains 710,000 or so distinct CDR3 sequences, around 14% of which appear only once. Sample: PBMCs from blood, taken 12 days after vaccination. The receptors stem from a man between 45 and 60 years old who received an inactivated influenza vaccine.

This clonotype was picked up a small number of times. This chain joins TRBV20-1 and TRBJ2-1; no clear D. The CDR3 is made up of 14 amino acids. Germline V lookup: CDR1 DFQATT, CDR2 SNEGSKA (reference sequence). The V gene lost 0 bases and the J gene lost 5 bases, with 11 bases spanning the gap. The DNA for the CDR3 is TGCAGTGCTAGAGATCTATTGGGGAACAATGAGCAGTTCTTC. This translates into CSARDLLGNNEQFF.

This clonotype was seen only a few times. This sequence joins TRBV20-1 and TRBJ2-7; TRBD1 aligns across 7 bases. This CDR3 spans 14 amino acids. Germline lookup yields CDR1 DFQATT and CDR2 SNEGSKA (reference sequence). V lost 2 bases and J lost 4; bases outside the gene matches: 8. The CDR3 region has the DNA TGCAGTGCTAGAAAGGGGGCCGGACAGTACGAGCAGTACTTC. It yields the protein CSARKGAGQYEQYF.

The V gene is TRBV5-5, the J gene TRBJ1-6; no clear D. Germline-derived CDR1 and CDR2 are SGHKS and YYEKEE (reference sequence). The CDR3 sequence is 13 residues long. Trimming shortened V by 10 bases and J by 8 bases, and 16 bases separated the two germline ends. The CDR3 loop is CAGSRQPDSPLHF. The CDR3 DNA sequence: TGTGCCGGTTCTAGGCAGCCTGATTCACCCCTCCACTTT.

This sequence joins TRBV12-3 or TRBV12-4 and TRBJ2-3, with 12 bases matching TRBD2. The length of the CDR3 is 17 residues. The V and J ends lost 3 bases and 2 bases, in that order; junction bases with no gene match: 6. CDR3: CASSFSRLAGVTDTQYF. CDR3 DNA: TGTGCCAGCAGTTTCTCGCGACTAGCGGGGGTCACAGATACGCAGTATTTT.

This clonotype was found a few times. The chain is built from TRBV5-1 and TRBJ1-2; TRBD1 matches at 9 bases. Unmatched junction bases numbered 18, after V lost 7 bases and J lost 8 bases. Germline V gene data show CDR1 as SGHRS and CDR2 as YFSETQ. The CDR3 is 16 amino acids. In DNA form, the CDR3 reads TGCGCCAGCCAGCTGACAGGGGGAAGCGGGGGTGGCGGCTACACCTTC. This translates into CASQLTGGSGGGGYTF.

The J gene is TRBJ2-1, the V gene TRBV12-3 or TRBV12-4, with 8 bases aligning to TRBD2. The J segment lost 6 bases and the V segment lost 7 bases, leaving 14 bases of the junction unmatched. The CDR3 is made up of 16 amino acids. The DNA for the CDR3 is TGTGCCAGCAACGACCCACTAGCGGTTGGGGCCAATGAGCAGTTCTTC. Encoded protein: CASNDPLAVGANEQFF.

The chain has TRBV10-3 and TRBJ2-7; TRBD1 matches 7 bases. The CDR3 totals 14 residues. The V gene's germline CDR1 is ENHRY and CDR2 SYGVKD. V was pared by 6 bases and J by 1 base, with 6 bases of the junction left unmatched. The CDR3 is CAIRQQGESYEQYF. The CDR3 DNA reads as TGTGCCATCAGACAGCAGGGGGAATCCTACGAGCAGTACTTC.

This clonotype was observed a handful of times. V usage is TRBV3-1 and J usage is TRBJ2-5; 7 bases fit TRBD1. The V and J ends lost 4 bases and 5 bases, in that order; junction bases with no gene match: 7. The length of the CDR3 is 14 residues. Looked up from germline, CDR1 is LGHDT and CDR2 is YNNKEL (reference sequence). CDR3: CASSLGTARETQYF. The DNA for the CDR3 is TGTGCCAGCAGCCTAGGGACAGCCCGGGAGACCCAGTACTTC.

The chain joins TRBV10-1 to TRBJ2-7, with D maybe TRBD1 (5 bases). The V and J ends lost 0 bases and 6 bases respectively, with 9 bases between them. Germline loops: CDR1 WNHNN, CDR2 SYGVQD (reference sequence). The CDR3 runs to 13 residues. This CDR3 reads CASSESRRGEQYF. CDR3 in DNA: TGCGCCAGCAGTGAGTCGAGAAGGGGCGAGCAGTACTTC.

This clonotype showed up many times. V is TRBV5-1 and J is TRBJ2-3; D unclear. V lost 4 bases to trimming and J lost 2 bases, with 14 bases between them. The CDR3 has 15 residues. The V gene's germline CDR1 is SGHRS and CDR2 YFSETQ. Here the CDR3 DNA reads TGCGCCAGCAGCCTCTACGGTTACGACACAGATACGCAGTATTTT. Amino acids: CASSLYGYDTDTQYF.

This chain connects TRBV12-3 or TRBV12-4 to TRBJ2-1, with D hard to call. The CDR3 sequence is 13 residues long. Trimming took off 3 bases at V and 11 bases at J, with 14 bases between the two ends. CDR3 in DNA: TGTGCCAGCAGTTTCTCGCAGACCGACAAGCAGTTCTTC. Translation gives CASSFSQTDKQFF.

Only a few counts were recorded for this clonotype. The chain's CDR3 is CSVETTYEQYF. The DNA for the CDR3 is TGCAGCGTTGAAACAACCTACGAGCAGTACTTC. J is TRBJ2-7 and V is TRBV29-1; the D is unclear. Germline V gene data show CDR1 as SQVTM and CDR2 as ANQGSEA. The CDR3 has 11 residues. Trimming left V 2 bases short and J 2 bases short, with 4 bases between.

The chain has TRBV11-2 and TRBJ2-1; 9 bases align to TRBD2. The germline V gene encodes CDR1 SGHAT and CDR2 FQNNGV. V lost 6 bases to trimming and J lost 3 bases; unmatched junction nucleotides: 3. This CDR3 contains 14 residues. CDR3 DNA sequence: TGTGCCAGCAGTTCTAGCGGGGTCTACAATGAGCAGTTCTTC. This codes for CASSSSGVYNEQFF.

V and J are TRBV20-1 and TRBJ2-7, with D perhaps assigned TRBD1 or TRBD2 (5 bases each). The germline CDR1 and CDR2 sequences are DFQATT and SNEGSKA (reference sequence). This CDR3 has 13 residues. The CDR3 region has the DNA TGCACTTGCCGGGACGGACTCTCCTACGAGCAGTACTTC. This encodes CTCRDGLSYEQYF.